Listed here are 5 T cell receptor beta chains from one sample, sequenced in a study of shared clonotypes between healthy human individuals. Profiled with immunoSEQ multiplex PCR; TCRdb holds only in-frame clones, not every one. The sample has about 2 million clones, roughly 96% seen once. Sequencing was done on a sample of naive CD4+ T cells sorted from blood. Noted subset: CD45RA+ positively selected. The origin of the receptors is a man aged 18-30 years in good health.

V gene TRBV30 combines with J gene TRBJ1-5; D unclear. The ends were cut back, 0 bases at V and 2 bases at J, with 8 bases in the middle. CDR1 is GTSNPN, CDR2 SVGIG, per germline (reference sequence). CDR3 length equals 14 residues. The chain's CDR3 is CAWSVKLGNQPQHF. In DNA, the CDR3 is TGTGCCTGGAGTGTAAAATTGGGCAATCAGCCCCAGCATTTT.

This chain joins TRBV4-1 and TRBJ1-4, with 8 bases lining up with TRBD1. CDR1 MGHRA and CDR2 YSYEKL come from the germline V gene. After removal of 4 bases from V and 8 bases from J, the junction contained 12 bases not matched to a gene. The CDR3 loop spans 16 amino acids. The CDR3 DNA reads as TGCGCCAGCAGCCCCCCCGGACAGGGAAGAAGGGAAAAACTGTTTTTT. It is translated as CASSPPGQGRREKLFF.

This chain uses TRBV30 with TRBJ1-6, with D tentatively TRBD1 (5 bases). Germline values: CDR1 GTSNPN, CDR2 SVGIG (reference sequence). V lost 0 bases and J lost 10, with 16 bases in between. This CDR3 is 15 amino acids long. The CDR3 bases are TGTGCCTGGAGTGTACTCTGGGGGGAGGACTCACCCCTCCACTTT. This encodes CAWSVLWGEDSPLHF. Full variable domain (outside the CDR3, taken from reference TRBV30 and TRBJ1-6): SQTIHQWPATLVQPVGSPLSLECTVEGTSNPNLYWYRQAAGRGLQLLFYSVGIGQISSEVPQNLSASRPQDRQFILSSKKLLLSDSGFYLCAWSVLWGEDSPLHFGNGTRLTVT.

The genes are TRBV5-1 and TRBJ2-6; TRBD1 agrees at 7 bases. The CDR3 covers 15 residues. The V gene's germline CDR1 is SGHRS and CDR2 YFSETQ. The junction had 5 bases not matched to a gene; V was cut back by 6 bases and J by 2 bases. The CDR3 spells CASTKQGTGANVLTF. As DNA, the CDR3 is TGCGCCAGCACCAAACAGGGGACTGGGGCCAACGTCCTGACTTTC. Looking up the rest from reference TRBV5-1 and TRBJ2-6 gives the full variable domain: KAGVTQTPRYLIKTRGQQVTLSCSPISGHRSVSWYQQTPGQGLQFLFEYFSETQRNKGNFPGRFSGRQFSNSRSEMNVSTLELGDSALYLCASTKQGTGANVLTFGAGSRLTVL.

This chain connects TRBV6-6 to TRBJ2-2; 7 bases agree with TRBD1. Germline CDR1 reads MNHNY; CDR2 reads SVGAGI (reference sequence). There are 13 residues in the CDR3. The junction had 4 bases not matched to a gene; V was cut back by 6 bases and J by 6 bases. CDR3 loop: CASRATGAGELFF. CDR3 nucleotides: TGTGCCAGCAGGGCTACAGGGGCCGGGGAGCTGTTTTTT.